This T cell receptor (beta chain) emerged from a study of blood T cell repertoires in COVID-19. Study context: Both acute and convalescent COVID-19 samples were obtained from the United States, Italy and Spain.

Trimming removed 8 bases from V and 3 bases from J; junction bases left unmatched: 6. There are 13 residues in the CDR3. Germline CDR1 reads SQVTM; CDR2 reads ANQGSEA. Repertoires were generated with immunoSEQ multiplex PCR, while TCRdb's copy carries only in-frame clones and drops some. The table lists 200,000 to 250,000 clones, about 83% of them singletons. Enrolled during active infection, Seattle patients were then followed longitudinally. This rearrangement joins TRBV29-1 to TRBJ1-1; 10 nucleotides align to TRBD1. The origin of this receptor is a woman aged 25 to 39 with COVID-19, enrolled during active disease. The sample was peripheral blood. The CDR3 DNA reads TGCAGCAGTTGGGACAGGGGTTACACTGAAGCTTTCTTT. Its translation is CSSWDRGYTEAFF.